Each of the 7 T cell receptor beta chains below was sequenced from the same sample in a study of human T cells and chemical hapten exposure. Time point given: pre-sensitization, week 0. As to treatment: therapeutic diphenylcyclopropenone sensitization with weekly scalp DPC. Each CDR3 protein is one row after TCRdb ran MiXCR on the RACE reads. The sample has some 250,000 distinct CDR3 sequences, around 7.7% seen once. This sample comprised whole blood, obtained in connection with sensitization to the hapten diphenylcyclopropenone (DPC). These receptors were collected from a man between 18 and 35 years old with alopecia areata. Some clones in this sample may be carry-over from other donors' samples.

This chain connects TRBV20-1 to TRBJ1-5, with D uncertain. The CDR3 is 18 residues long. V lost 3 bases and J lost 0, with 21 bases in between. Germline V gene sequence: CDR1 DFQATT, CDR2 SNEGSKA (reference sequence). In DNA form, the CDR3 reads TGCAGTGCTAGCCAGAGACCACGCGCGGGAGATAGCAATCAGCCCCAGCATTTT. Protein sequence: CSASQRPRAGDSNQPQHF.

This clonotype showed up many times. The rearrangement links TRBV6-5 to TRBJ1-2; 7 positions agree with TRBD1. The CDR3 extends over 13 amino acids. The junction had 3 bases not matched to a gene; V was cut back by 6 bases and J by 2 bases. In germline, CDR1 is MNHEY, CDR2 SVGAGI. This chain's CDR3 is CASSLQGNYGYTF. Here the CDR3 DNA reads TGTGCCAGCAGCTTACAGGGGAACTATGGCTACACCTTC.

The chain recombines TRBV29-1 with TRBJ1-1; D gene uncertain. V was cut by 7 bases and J by 3 bases, with 12 bases left in between. Germline values: CDR1 SQVTM, CDR2 ANQGSEA. The CDR3 is made up of 12 amino acids. This CDR3 is CSAGRGDTEAFF. Written as DNA, the CDR3 is TGCAGCGCCGGGCGGGGAGACACTGAAGCTTTCTTT. Full variable domain (missing parts from reference TRBV29-1 and TRBJ1-1): SAVISQKPSRDICQRGTSLTIQCQVDSQVTMMFWYRQQPGQSLTLIATANQGSEATYESGFVIDKFPISRPNLTFSTLTVSNMSPEDSSIYLCSAGRGDTEAFFGQGTRLTVV.

This rearrangement joins TRBV6-2 or TRBV6-3 to TRBJ2-3; 11 bases are shared with TRBD1. The CDR3 is 14 amino acids. Germline-derived CDR1 and CDR2 are MNHEY and SVGEGT. V lost 7 bases, J lost 3 bases, and 3 bases stayed unmatched. The chain's CDR3 is CASTGQGATDTQYF. The CDR3 DNA sequence: TGTGCCAGCACTGGACAGGGGGCTACAGATACGCAGTATTTT.

This clonotype was detected a few times. The chain joins TRBV29-1 to TRBJ2-7; D is possibly TRBD1 (6 bases). Germline lookup yields CDR1 SQVTM and CDR2 ANQGSEA. This CDR3 spans 15 amino acids. Deletions cut 7 bases from V and 5 bases from J, with 24 bases between. The CDR3 nucleotides are TGCAGCGGGGCCGGGACATCGAGTTCTTTGGACGAGCAGTACTTC. The encoded protein is CSGAGTSSSLDEQYF.

This sequence joins TRBV7-9 and TRBJ2-1; a weak D match, TRBD2 (5 bases). CDR3 size: 14 residues. V lost 5 bases and J 6 bases, leaving 14 bases between the germline ends. Germline V CDR1 and CDR2: SEHNR, FQNEAQ (reference sequence). The CDR3 loop is CASSPTDGGNEQFF. DNA for the CDR3: TGTGCCAGCAGCCCCACCGATGGAGGCAATGAGCAGTTCTTC.

The sample holds a few counts of this clonotype. The chain is built from TRBV13 and TRBJ2-7; the match to TRBD1 covers 9 bases. CDR3 size: 13 residues. Germline-derived CDR1 and CDR2 are PRHDT and FYEKMQ (reference sequence). V lost 5 bases to trimming and J lost 6 bases; unmatched junction nucleotides: 5. CDR3 sequence reads: CASSTRQGVEQYV. CDR3 DNA: TGTGCCAGCAGCACCAGACAGGGGGTCGAGCAGTACGTC.